Presented here are 24 T cell receptor beta chains from one specimen sequenced in a study of blood T cell repertoires in COVID-19 (dated by TCRdb to 2020 to 2021). Library creation used the immunoSEQ multiplex PCR assay. This is the immuneACCESS table as TCRdb keeps it, with only in-frame sequences that have V and J called. A part of the clones is gone; compared with another copy, unresolved V genes explain less than half, and the rest is unexplained. This sample has 210,000 or so clones in its table, and 65% to 90% of those were observed once. The ten top clones hold just under 9% of the sample. Sample: PBMCs or T cells enriched from blood (not recorded which). The receptor set was obtained from a woman in her forties or fifties with acute COVID-19.

The chain uses TRBV30 and TRBJ2-7; D is undetermined. Germline V gene data show CDR1 as GTSNPN and CDR2 as SVGIG (reference sequence). The length of the CDR3 is 12 residues. V lost 5 bases, J lost 0 bases, and 8 bases lay in between. The CDR3 sequence is CAWRVNSYEQYF. CDR3 DNA: TGTGCCTGGCGCGTTAACTCCTACGAGCAGTACTTC.

The chain recombines TRBV2 with TRBJ1-5; 8 bases map to TRBD1. Germline loops: CDR1 SNHLY, CDR2 FYNNEI. This CDR3 contains 14 residues. After removal of 6 bases from V and 7 bases from J, the junction contained 8 bases not matched to a gene. CDR3 nucleotides: TGTGCCAGCAGCTTTGGACAGGGTAGGCAGCCCCAGCATTTT. Residues: CASSFGQGRQPQHF.

The genes are TRBV27 and TRBJ2-1, with a tentative D call TRBD1 (5 bases). Germline CDR1 reads MNHEY; CDR2 reads SMNVEV (reference sequence). Between the trimmed V and J ends, which lost 1 base and 0 bases, there was a span of 13 bases. This CDR3 region has 17 residues. The chain's CDR3 is CASSLLRTKASYNEQFF. The CDR3 DNA follows: TGTGCCAGCAGTTTATTACGGACAAAAGCCTCCTACAATGAGCAGTTCTTC.

The rearrangement links TRBV24-1 to TRBJ2-5; TRBD1 might be the D (5 bases). The germline V gene has CDR1 KGHDR and CDR2 SFDVKD. The CDR3 runs to 16 residues. The V gene lost 4 bases and the J gene lost 4 bases, with 18 bases spanning the gap. The DNA for the CDR3 is TGTGCCACCAGTGACCCCATGGGGCCAGCAGCAGAGACCCAGTACTTC. Protein: CATSDPMGPAAETQYF.

V usage is TRBV28 and J usage is TRBJ1-2, with D tentatively TRBD1 (5 bases). The germline gives CDR1 MDHEN, CDR2 SYDVKM. The CDR3 runs to 13 residues. Deletions cut 3 bases from V and 2 bases from J, with 7 bases between. The CDR3 DNA follows: TGTGCCAGCAGTTTCACAGGAAACTATGGCTACACCTTC. This gives the protein CASSFTGNYGYTF.

V usage is TRBV11-2 and J usage is TRBJ2-5, with D possibly being TRBD2 (6 bases). Per the germline V gene, CDR1 is SGHAT and CDR2 is FQNNGV. This CDR3 region has 15 residues. The V and J ends lost 5 bases and 4 bases respectively, with 17 bases between them. Written as DNA, the CDR3 is TGTGCCAGCAGCCGGCCCGGGACTCCCCCAGAGACCCAGTACTTC. Translated: CASSRPGTPPETQYF.

This chain uses TRBV14 with TRBJ1-4, with unresolved D. Germline V gene data show CDR1 as SGHDN and CDR2 as FVKESK. CDR3 length: 16 residues. Trimming took 4 bases from V and 3 from J, leaving 15 bases between them. CDR3 loop: CASSRRRGSANEKLFF. The CDR3 DNA sequence: TGTGCCAGCAGCCGAAGACGGGGTTCGGCTAATGAAAAACTGTTTTTT.

The CDR3 loop reads CASSQTGTGYYEQYF. The CDR3 DNA sequence: TGTGCCAGCTCACAGACCGGGACAGGGTACTACGAGCAGTACTTC. The chain joins TRBV18 to TRBJ2-7, with 9 bases identical to TRBD1. Per germline, CDR1 KGHSH and CDR2 LQKENI. Trimming at V came to 4 bases and at J to 3 bases, leaving 7 bases not matched to a gene. This CDR3 is 15 amino acids long.

This chain's CDR3 is CASSFFFPRQGLNYGYTF. CDR3 nucleotides: TGTGCCAGCAGCTTTTTTTTCCCGAGACAGGGACTTAACTATGGCTACACCTTC. The chain links TRBV5-6 to TRBJ1-2, with 7 bases fitting TRBD1. J lost 1 base, V lost 2 bases, and 14 bases had no gene match. CDR1 is SGHDT, CDR2 YYEEEE, per germline. The CDR3 has 18 residues.

The V and J genes are TRBV3-1 (or the pseudogene TRBV3-2) and TRBJ2-1, with D possibly being TRBD2 (6 bases). V was trimmed by 2 bases and J by 5 bases, leaving 22 bases between them. CDR1 is LGHDT, CDR2 YNNKEL, per germline (reference sequence). The CDR3 has 18 residues. The CDR3 nucleotides read TGTGCCAGCAGCCAAAAGTTCAATCGACTAGGCCCCGACAATGAGCAGTTCTTC. Translating it yields CASSQKFNRLGPDNEQFF.

This chain uses TRBV27 with TRBJ2-1, with a possible D match to TRBD2 (5 bases). The CDR3 is 15 residues long. V was shortened by 1 base and J by 5 bases, with 12 bases between the two germline ends. CDR1 is MNHEY, CDR2 SMNVEV, per germline (reference sequence). The CDR3 here is CASSLWRKQDNEQFF. For the CDR3, the DNA is TGTGCCAGCAGTTTATGGAGGAAGCAAGACAATGAGCAGTTCTTC.

CDR3 sequence: CASSPRGPRSPNSNQPQHF. The CDR3 DNA reads TGTGCCAGCAGCCCAAGGGGGCCCCGGAGCCCAAATAGCAATCAGCCCCAGCATTTT. J is TRBJ1-5 and V is TRBV7-8, with TRBD1 matching 7 bases. CDR1 SGHVS and CDR2 FQNEAQ come from the germline V gene. The CDR3 runs to 19 residues. V shed 5 bases and J 0 bases; nucleotides not matched to a gene: 16.

V gene TRBV9 combines with J gene TRBJ1-6, with a possible D match to TRBD1 (6 bases). V lost 0 bases, J lost 8 bases, and 12 bases lay in between. CDR3 length: 15 amino acids. Germline V gene data show CDR1 as SGDLS and CDR2 as YYNGEE. The CDR3 bases are TGTGCCAGCAGCGTAGCTAGGGGGAGGGATTCACCCCTCCACTTT. Amino acids: CASSVARGRDSPLHF.

The chain links TRBV4-1 to TRBJ2-7; 10 bases are a match to TRBD1. The V and J ends lost 5 bases and 0 bases, in that order; junction bases with no gene match: 13. Germline CDR1 and CDR2: MGHRA and YSYEKL. The CDR3 has 18 residues. The CDR3 region is CASSNTGTGASPSYEQYF. The DNA of the CDR3 is TGCGCCAGCAGCAACACTGGGACAGGGGCCTCCCCCTCCTACGAGCAGTACTTC.

This clone was observed a handful of times. This CDR3 reads CASSRGTSGGEETQYF. In nucleotides, the CDR3 is TGTGCCAGCAGCCGCGGGACTAGCGGGGGGGAAGAGACCCAGTACTTC. The chain employs TRBV7-9 and TRBJ2-5, with 16 bases lining up with TRBD2. CDR3 size: 16 residues. J gave up 3 bases and V 5 bases, and 3 bases lay outside the gene matches. The germline V gene has CDR1 SEHNR and CDR2 FQNEAQ (reference sequence).

This chain connects TRBV28 to TRBJ1-2; D ambiguous. The ends were cut back, 8 bases at V and 4 bases at J, with 11 bases in the middle. Germline loops: CDR1 MDHEN, CDR2 SYDVKM. The CDR3 consists of 12 residues. This chain's CDR3 is CASATVGYGYTF. Here the CDR3 DNA reads TGTGCCAGCGCCACAGTCGGCTATGGCTACACCTTC.

The J gene is TRBJ1-3, the V gene TRBV3-1 (or the pseudogene TRBV3-2); D is uncertain. The CDR3 is 17 residues long. The germline gives CDR1 LGHDT, CDR2 YNNKEL (reference sequence). The V gene lost 1 base and the J gene lost 0 bases, with 13 bases spanning the gap. This CDR3 reads CASSQGVTAASGNTIYF. The CDR3 region has the DNA TGTGCCAGCAGCCAAGGTGTAACAGCGGCCTCTGGAAACACCATATATTTT.

This chain joins TRBV13 and TRBJ2-7, with D tentatively TRBD2 (6 bases). CDR1 and CDR2 from the germline V gene are PRHDT and FYEKMQ (reference sequence). Trimming cost V 2 bases and J 4 bases, with 12 bases left between them. The CDR3 totals 14 residues. The CDR3 sequence is CASSLRGSLYEQYF. CDR3 sequence (DNA): TGTGCCAGCAGCTTACGGGGGAGTCTATACGAGCAGTACTTC.

The chain combines TRBV6-6 with TRBJ2-7; 14 nucleotides agree with TRBD2. CDR3 length: 14 amino acids. Looked up from germline, CDR1 is MNHNY and CDR2 is SVGAGI (reference sequence). The J segment lost 6 bases and the V segment lost 5 bases, leaving 3 bases of the junction unmatched. The CDR3 here is CASSRLAGGSEQYF. The CDR3 bases are TGTGCCAGCAGTCGACTAGCGGGAGGGTCCGAGCAGTACTTC.

The chain uses TRBV7-2 and TRBJ2-7; possibly TRBD2 for D (6 bases). The germline gives CDR1 SGHTA, CDR2 FQGNSA. This CDR3 has 15 amino acids. The V end lost 4 bases, the J end lost 4 bases, and 17 bases lay between the germline ends. CDR3 coding DNA: TGTGCCAGCAGCTCCTACCGGGGGAACGTATACGAGCAGTACTTC. Translating it yields CASSSYRGNVYEQYF.

This clone was found once. The chain is built from TRBV7-2 and TRBJ1-2, with a tentative D call TRBD1 (5 bases). The CDR3 covers 15 residues. Germline CDR1 and CDR2: SGHTA and FQGNSA. V was trimmed by 5 bases and J by 3 bases, leaving 16 bases between them. CDR3 in amino acids: CASSPQGQSHYGYTF. The CDR3 region has the DNA TGTGCCAGCAGCCCGCAAGGACAATCTCACTATGGCTACACCTTC.

The chain has TRBV7-2 and TRBJ1-1; 8 bases fit TRBD1. Unmatched junction bases numbered 9, after V lost 5 bases and J lost 4 bases. Per the germline V gene, CDR1 is SGHTA and CDR2 is FQGNSA. The CDR3 covers 15 residues. CDR3 bases: TGTGCCAGCAGCGCGCAGGGGGCGCGTGGCACTGAAGCTTTCTTT. It is translated as CASSAQGARGTEAFF.

This sequence joins TRBV7-9 and TRBJ1-2, with TRBD1 identical over 8 bases. Trimming removed 3 bases from V and 7 bases from J; junction bases left unmatched: 10. The length of the CDR3 is 15 residues. Germline assignment: CDR1 SEHNR and CDR2 FQNEAQ (reference sequence). CDR3 residues: CASSFGSGQGAGYTF. The CDR3 DNA follows: TGTGCCAGCAGCTTCGGATCCGGACAGGGTGCTGGCTACACCTTC.

The chain joins TRBV28 to TRBJ1-2; maybe TRBD1 (5 bases). This CDR3 is 15 amino acids long. Germline V gene lookup returns CDR1 MDHEN and CDR2 SYDVKM. With 2 bases removed from V and 8 bases from J, the gap between germline ends came to 18 bases. The CDR3 DNA reads as TGTGCCAGCAGTTTAGAGGCGGGAGGGGTTAGGGGCTACACCTTC. Translation: CASSLEAGGVRGYTF.